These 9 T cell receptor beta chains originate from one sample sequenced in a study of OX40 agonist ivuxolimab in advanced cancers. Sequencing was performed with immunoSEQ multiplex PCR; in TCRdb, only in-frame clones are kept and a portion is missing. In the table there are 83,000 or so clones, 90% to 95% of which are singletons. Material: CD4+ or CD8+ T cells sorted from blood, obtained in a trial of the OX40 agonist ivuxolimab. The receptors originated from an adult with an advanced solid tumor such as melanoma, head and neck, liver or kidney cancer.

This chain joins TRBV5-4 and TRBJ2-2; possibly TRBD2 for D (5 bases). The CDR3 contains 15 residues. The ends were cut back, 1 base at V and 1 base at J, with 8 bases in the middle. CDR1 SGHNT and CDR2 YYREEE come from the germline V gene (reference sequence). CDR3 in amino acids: CASSLRAGNTGELFF. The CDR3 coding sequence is TGTGCCAGCAGCTTGCGGGCGGGGAACACCGGGGAGCTGTTTTTT.

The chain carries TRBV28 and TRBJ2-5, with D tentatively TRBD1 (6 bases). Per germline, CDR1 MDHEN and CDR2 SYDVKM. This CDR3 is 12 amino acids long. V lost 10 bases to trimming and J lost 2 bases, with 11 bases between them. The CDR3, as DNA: TGTGCCATCAAACAGGGTCAAGAGACCCAGTACTTC. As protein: CAIKQGQETQYF. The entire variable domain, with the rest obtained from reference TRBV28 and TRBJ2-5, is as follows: DVKVTQSSRYLVKRTGEKVFLECVQDMDHENMFWYRQDPGLGLRLIYFSYDVKMKEKGDIPEGYSVSREKKERFSLILESASTNQTSMYLCAIKQGQETQYFGPGTRLLVL.

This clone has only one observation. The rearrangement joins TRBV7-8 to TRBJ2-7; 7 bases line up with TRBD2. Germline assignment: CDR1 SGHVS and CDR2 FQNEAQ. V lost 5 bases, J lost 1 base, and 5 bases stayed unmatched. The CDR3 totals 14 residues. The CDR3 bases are TGTGCCAGCAGCGAAAGACTAGCTTCCTACGAGCAGTACTTC. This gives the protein CASSERLASYEQYF.

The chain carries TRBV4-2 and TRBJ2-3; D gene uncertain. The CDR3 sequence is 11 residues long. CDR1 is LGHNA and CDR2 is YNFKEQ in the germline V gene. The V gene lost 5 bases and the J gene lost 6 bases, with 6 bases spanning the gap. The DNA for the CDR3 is TGTGCCAGCAGCACCGCGGATACGCAGTATTTT. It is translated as CASSTADTQYF.

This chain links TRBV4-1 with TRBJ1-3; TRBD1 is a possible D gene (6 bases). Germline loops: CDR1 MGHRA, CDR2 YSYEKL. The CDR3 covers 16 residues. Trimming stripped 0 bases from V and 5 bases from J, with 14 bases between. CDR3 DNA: TGCGCCAGCAGCCAAGATCGGGGGGCCGATAGAAACACCATATATTTT. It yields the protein CASSQDRGADRNTIYF.

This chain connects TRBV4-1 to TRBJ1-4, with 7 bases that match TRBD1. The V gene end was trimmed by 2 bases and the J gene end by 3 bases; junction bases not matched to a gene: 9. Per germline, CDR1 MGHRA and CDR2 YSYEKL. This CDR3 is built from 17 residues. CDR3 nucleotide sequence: TGCGCCAGCAGCCAAAACGCCCTCGGGACAGCTAATGAAAAACTGTTTTTT. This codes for CASSQNALGTANEKLFF.

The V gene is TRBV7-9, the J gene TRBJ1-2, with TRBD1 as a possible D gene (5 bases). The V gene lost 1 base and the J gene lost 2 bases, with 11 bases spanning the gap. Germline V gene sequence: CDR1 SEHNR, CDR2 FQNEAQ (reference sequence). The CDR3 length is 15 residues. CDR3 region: CASSLGSKGNYGYTF. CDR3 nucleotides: TGTGCCAGCAGCTTAGGGTCAAAGGGGAACTATGGCTACACCTTC.

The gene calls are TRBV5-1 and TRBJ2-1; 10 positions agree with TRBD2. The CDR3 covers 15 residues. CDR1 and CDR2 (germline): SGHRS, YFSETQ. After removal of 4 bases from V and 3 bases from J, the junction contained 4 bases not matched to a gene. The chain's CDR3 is CASSASGSFYNEQFF. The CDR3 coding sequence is TGCGCCAGCAGCGCTAGCGGGAGTTTCTACAATGAGCAGTTCTTC.

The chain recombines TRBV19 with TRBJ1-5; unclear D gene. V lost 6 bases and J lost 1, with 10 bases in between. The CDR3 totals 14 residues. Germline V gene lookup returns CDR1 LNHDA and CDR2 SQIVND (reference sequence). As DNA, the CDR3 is TGTGCCAGTAGGGTCGGACCAAGCAATCAGCCCCAGCATTTT. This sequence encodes CASRVGPSNQPQHF.